This TCR beta chain was recovered during a study of blood T cell repertoires in COVID-19 (dated by TCRdb to between 2020 and 2021). At the level of the whole study: The collaborator samples originated in the United States, Italy and Spain and spanned the acute and convalescent phases of COVID-19. The prospective study material was composed of cDNA or gDNA derived from T cells, B-cell-depleted T cells, or PBMCs. The dataset comprised deeply sampled blood TCRbeta repertoires from subjects exposed to, actively infected with, or recovered from COVID-19. A freely available public database, intended as a resource for researchers studying the immune response to SARS-CoV-2, is where the repertoires were released. The samples were drawn from two sources: the first 160 participants of the ongoing ImmuneRACE study, and 1,200 or so subjects contributed by 6 global collaborators. The sample metadata nearly always contained a de-identified subject ID, COVID-19 status, age in years and sex. Where HLA class I and class II types were available, the types were taken from metadata supplied by the sample provider, not from assay-based typing. The paper's findings and limits, for the study overall: Clinical and demographic metadata were provided uncurated, with the amount varying by source and participant.

TCRbeta CDR3 regions were amplified from genomic DNA by means of the immunoSEQ Assay, a bias-controlled multiplex PCR. The published analysis was carried out like this. Within the assay, amplification of reference gene primers was used to estimate how many nucleated cells each sample contained. Sequence reads were collapsed and filtered to measure the absolute abundance of every unique TCRbeta CDR3 rearrangement. For each sample, productive Simpson clonality was calculated as the square root of Simpson's diversity index over productive rearrangements. In TCRdb, the immuneACCESS table is reduced to in-frame sequences with V and J assigned. These tables do not hold every clone; where another copy was compared, an unresolved V gene accounts for under half, and the others remain unexplained. From that table come the V and J calls and clone size; the DNA was used to work out D and trimming. The sample has approximately 360,000 clones on record, less than 90% of them singletons. Of the sample, around 5% falls within the top ten clones.

Enrolling through a virtual design, the prospective study's participants ranged in age from roughly 18 to 89 years and lived across 20 to 25 United States geographic areas. To assign participants to cohorts, the prospective study relied on clinical history that participants themselves reported in a screening survey and a study questionnaire. Recovered participants in ImmuneRACE Cohort 3 were defined as having two consecutive negative NP/OP PCR tests, clearance from a healthcare professional, or resolution of symptoms. In the prospective study, whole blood, serum and a nasopharyngeal or oropharyngeal swab were collected from each participant by mobile phlebotomists. Over a roughly 2-month period, participants in the prospective study had the option of providing additional blood draws and questionnaires. Before DNA extraction, blood samples from the prospective study were shipped at room temperature or frozen.

Note on this clone: Its antigen is still unknown. No clone much larger than this one lies a single base away; base qualities are absent.

This sequence was found in a woman between 50 and 59 years old who had recovered from COVID-19. The sample was PBMCs or T cells enriched from blood (not recorded which).

The DNA reads TGTGCCAGCAGCCTGGGAAGGGCGGGCGGCCAGACCCAGTACTTC. The resulting protein is CASSLGRAGGQTQYF. This sequence uses TRBV5-6 and TRBJ2-5; matching of 5 bases hints at TRBD2 as the D gene. The germline V gene yields SGHDT for CDR1 and YYEEEE for CDR2. The CDR3 numbers 15 residues from cysteine through phenylalanine. Only CDR3 DNA is held: 45 bases, read in frame from base 1. V drops 4 bases and J drops 6 bases, leaving 19 bases in between.